Listed below are T cell receptor beta chains from one sample, sequenced in a study of molecular identifiers for immune sequencing clone quantification. TCRdb analysed the PCR reads with MiXCR anew, one entry per CDR3 protein. The sample records approximately 500,000 distinct CDR3 sequences, about a fifth being singletons. Sequenced material: naive CD8+ T cells from blood, with Jurkat cell RNA spiked in. The source is a human donor in good health. Some libraries in this study had Jurkat cell RNA spiked in. Both conserved end residues are part of each CDR3. The D gene is left open where the match is weak. Size tells how often a clone was seen (once, few, many) or the class of an expanded clone, and some rows leave it out.

d_call: TRBD1; v_call: TRBV13; j_call: TRBJ2-7; clone_size: -; cdr3_nt: TGTGCCAGCAGCGCTGGGACAGGGGGATTCTACGAGCAGTACTTC; cdr3_aa: CASSAGTGGFYEQYF
d_call: TRBD2; v_call: TRBV5-1; j_call: TRBJ2-2; clone_size: many; cdr3_nt: TGCGCCAGCAGCTTCCCTCTAGCGGGAGTCGACACCGGGGAGCTGTTTTTT; cdr3_aa: CASSFPLAGVDTGELFF
d_call: -; v_call: TRBV5-6; j_call: TRBJ1-1; clone_size: -; cdr3_nt: TGTGCCAGCAGCCAACTAACAGGGCAGTTGAAAATGAACACTGAAGCTTTCTTT; cdr3_aa: CASSQLTGQLKMNTEAFF
d_call: -; v_call: TRBV15; j_call: TRBJ1-5; clone_size: once; cdr3_nt: TGTGCCACCAGCGGGGGGAGGGGGTATCATCAGCCCCAGCATTTT; cdr3_aa: CATSGGRGYHQPQHF
d_call: TRBD1; v_call: TRBV7-9; j_call: TRBJ2-5; clone_size: -; cdr3_nt: TGTGCCAGCAGCTTAGTGTGGGACAGAACTCAAGAGACCCAGTACTTC; cdr3_aa: CASSLVWDRTQETQYF
d_call: -; v_call: TRBV9; j_call: TRBJ1-4; clone_size: -; cdr3_nt: TGTGCCAGCAGCCCTTACGACGCTAATGAAAAACTGTTTTTT; cdr3_aa: CASSPYDANEKLFF
d_call: TRBD2; v_call: TRBV19; j_call: TRBJ2-3; clone_size: many; cdr3_nt: TGTGCCAGTAAAAAGCGGATAGCGGGATCTACGACAGATACGCAGTATTTT; cdr3_aa: CASKKRIAGSTTDTQYF
d_call: TRBD2; v_call: TRBV2; j_call: TRBJ2-3; clone_size: many; cdr3_nt: TGTGCCAGCAGTGATTTGTCTAGCGGGGGTGAACCCCAACATCCGGATACGCAGTATTTT; cdr3_aa: CASSDLSSGGEPQHPDTQYF
d_call: TRBD1; v_call: TRBV30; j_call: TRBJ2-7; clone_size: few; cdr3_nt: TGTGCCTGGGGGACAGGAAGCTCCTACGAGCAGTACTTC; cdr3_aa: CAWGTGSSYEQYF
d_call: -; v_call: TRBV23-1; j_call: TRBJ1-6; clone_size: few; cdr3_nt: TGCGCCAGCAGTCATCAGGGATCCGACCCCGAGGATTCACCCCTCCACTTT; cdr3_aa: CASSHQGSDPEDSPLHF
d_call: -; v_call: TRBV7-9; j_call: TRBJ2-3; clone_size: few; cdr3_nt: TGTGCCAGCAGCTTTGTCAACACAGATACGCAGTATTTT; cdr3_aa: CASSFVNTDTQYF
d_call: -; v_call: TRBV7-9; j_call: TRBJ1-1; clone_size: -; cdr3_nt: TGTGCCAGCAGCTTTGTACGAGCCCCCACTGAAGCTTTCTTT; cdr3_aa: CASSFVRAPTEAFF
d_call: TRBD1; v_call: TRBV7-2; j_call: TRBJ2-7; clone_size: many; cdr3_nt: TGTGCCAGCAGCGCCCTAGGACAGGGGTACGAGCAGTACTTC; cdr3_aa: CASSALGQGYEQYF
d_call: -; v_call: TRBV4-1; j_call: TRBJ2-3; clone_size: -; cdr3_nt: TGCGCCAGCAGTCCAAACCTACAGGGAGCCGGCACAGATACGCAGTATTTT; cdr3_aa: CASSPNLQGAGTDTQYF
d_call: -; v_call: TRBV6-5; j_call: TRBJ1-6; clone_size: many; cdr3_nt: TGTGCCAGCAGTTACACAGGCCTAAATAATTCACCCCTCCACTTT; cdr3_aa: CASSYTGLNNSPLHF
d_call: TRBD2; v_call: TRBV2; j_call: TRBJ2-5; clone_size: many; cdr3_nt: TGTGCCAGACAAGATGAAACTAGCGGGGAAGAGACCCAGTACTTC; cdr3_aa: CARQDETSGEETQYF
d_call: TRBD1; v_call: TRBV5-1; j_call: TRBJ1-5; clone_size: few; cdr3_nt: TGCGCCAGCAGCTGGACAGGGTTGGACAATCAGCCCCAGCATTTT; cdr3_aa: CASSWTGLDNQPQHF
d_call: -; v_call: TRBV4-3; j_call: TRBJ2-1; clone_size: few; cdr3_nt: TGCGCCAGCAGCCAAGATACAGGGACGGGGGATGAGCAGTTCTTC; cdr3_aa: CASSQDTGTGDEQFF
d_call: -; v_call: TRBV4-1; j_call: TRBJ2-1; clone_size: -; cdr3_nt: TGCGCCAGCAGCCAAGGTCTAGCGCTGGGTGAGCAGTTCTTC; cdr3_aa: CASSQGLALGEQFF
d_call: TRBD2; v_call: TRBV2; j_call: TRBJ2-3; clone_size: many; cdr3_nt: TGTGCCAGCAGCAAGGGACTAGCGGGAGGCACAGATACGCAGTATTTT; cdr3_aa: CASSKGLAGGTDTQYF
d_call: -; v_call: TRBV9; j_call: TRBJ2-3; clone_size: few; cdr3_nt: TGTGCCAGCAGCGTAGATGGGAATCTGGATACGCAGTATTTT; cdr3_aa: CASSVDGNLDTQYF
d_call: TRBD1; v_call: TRBV7-9; j_call: TRBJ2-1; clone_size: -; cdr3_nt: TGTGCCAGCAGCGGACAGGGGGTTTACAATGAGCAGTTCTTC; cdr3_aa: CASSGQGVYNEQFF
d_call: -; v_call: TRBV14; j_call: TRBJ2-7; clone_size: few; cdr3_nt: TGTGCCAGCAGCCAAGAGCCAGGATCCTCCTACGAGCAGTACTTC; cdr3_aa: CASSQEPGSSYEQYF
d_call: -; v_call: TRBV5-6; j_call: TRBJ1-5; clone_size: -; cdr3_nt: TGTGCCAGCAGCTTCGAGACTCCATATAGCAATCAGCCCCAGCATTTT; cdr3_aa: CASSFETPYSNQPQHF
d_call: TRBD2; v_call: TRBV4-3; j_call: TRBJ2-3; clone_size: many; cdr3_nt: TGCGCCAGCAGCCAAGAAGTCACTAGCGGCACAGATACGCAGTATTTT; cdr3_aa: CASSQEVTSGTDTQYF
d_call: TRBD2; v_call: TRBV6-5; j_call: TRBJ2-5; clone_size: few; cdr3_nt: TGTGCCAGCAGTGACCACGTGGTTGCTAGCGGGGACCAAGAGACCCAGTACTTC; cdr3_aa: CASSDHVVASGDQETQYF
d_call: -; v_call: TRBV28; j_call: TRBJ1-1; clone_size: -; cdr3_nt: TGTGCCAGCAGTTCCAAACGGATGAACGCTGAAGCTTTCTTT; cdr3_aa: CASSSKRMNAEAFF
d_call: TRBD1; v_call: TRBV9; j_call: TRBJ1-4; clone_size: many; cdr3_nt: TGTGCCAGCAGCGTAAGGGCAGGGGGTTTTGGAAATGAAAAACTGTTTTTT; cdr3_aa: CASSVRAGGFGNEKLFF
d_call: -; v_call: TRBV9; j_call: TRBJ2-3; clone_size: many; cdr3_nt: TGTGCCAGCAGCGTAGTGCTTAGCGGAGCGGATACGCAGTATTTT; cdr3_aa: CASSVVLSGADTQYF
d_call: -; v_call: TRBV7-9; j_call: TRBJ2-3; clone_size: many; cdr3_nt: TGTGCCAGCAGCTTGCAGGACTACACAGATACGCAGTATTTT; cdr3_aa: CASSLQDYTDTQYF
d_call: -; v_call: TRBV4-3; j_call: TRBJ2-7; clone_size: many; cdr3_nt: TGCGCCAGCAGCCAAGCCACAGGTATCTCCTACGAGCAGTACTTC; cdr3_aa: CASSQATGISYEQYF
d_call: TRBD2; v_call: TRBV4-3; j_call: TRBJ2-1; clone_size: many; cdr3_nt: TGCGCCAGCAGCGAGGGACTAGCGGCCTACAATGAGCAGTTCTTC; cdr3_aa: CASSEGLAAYNEQFF
d_call: -; v_call: TRBV5-6; j_call: TRBJ1-1; clone_size: -; cdr3_nt: TGTGCCAGCAACTCCGGCAGGTGGGGGACTGAAGCTTTCTTT; cdr3_aa: CASNSGRWGTEAFF
d_call: -; v_call: TRBV19; j_call: TRBJ2-5; clone_size: few; cdr3_nt: TGTGCCAGTAGTCCCGAGTGGTTCCCGGCCGAGACCCAGTACTTC; cdr3_aa: CASSPEWFPAETQYF
d_call: -; v_call: TRBV12-3/TRBV12-4; j_call: TRBJ1-5; clone_size: -; cdr3_nt: TGTGCCAGCAGTTTAGCAGGGGGGGTAGGACAGTCCCAGCATTTT; cdr3_aa: CASSLAGGVGQSQHF
d_call: TRBD2; v_call: TRBV11-2; j_call: TRBJ2-3; clone_size: few; cdr3_nt: TGTGCCAGCAGCTTAGATGGGGGACTAGCGATGGGCACAGATACGCAGTATTTT; cdr3_aa: CASSLDGGLAMGTDTQYF
d_call: TRBD1; v_call: TRBV7-2; j_call: TRBJ1-6; clone_size: few; cdr3_nt: TGTGCCAGCAGCACAGACCCGGGACAGGGGGCCACCTATAATTCACCCCTCCACTTT; cdr3_aa: CASSTDPGQGATYNSPLHF
d_call: -; v_call: TRBV5-6; j_call: TRBJ2-1; clone_size: -; cdr3_nt: TGTGCCAGCAGCTTTGGGACCTTTTACAATGAGCAGTTCTTC; cdr3_aa: CASSFGTFYNEQFF
d_call: -; v_call: TRBV12-3/TRBV12-4; j_call: TRBJ2-7; clone_size: many; cdr3_nt: TGTGCCAGCAGTTTACAATTTGCGGAAAAGGAGCAGTACTTC; cdr3_aa: CASSLQFAEKEQYF
d_call: TRBD1; v_call: TRBV7-9; j_call: TRBJ1-1; clone_size: few; cdr3_nt: TGTGCCAGCAGCTCGCACCAGGGGGCCGGCACTGAAGCTTTCTTT; cdr3_aa: CASSSHQGAGTEAFF
d_call: TRBD1; v_call: TRBV5-1; j_call: TRBJ2-7; clone_size: many; cdr3_nt: TGCGCCAGCAGCTTCCGGGACAGGGGGGACGAGCAGTACTTC; cdr3_aa: CASSFRDRGDEQYF
d_call: -; v_call: TRBV7-9; j_call: TRBJ1-1; clone_size: few; cdr3_nt: TGTGCCATCAAAGAGGGTGTGGGAGCTTTCTTT; cdr3_aa: CAIKEGVGAFF
d_call: -; v_call: TRBV14; j_call: TRBJ2-7; clone_size: -; cdr3_nt: TGTGCCAGCAGCTTATCAGGAAACTCCTACGAGCAGTACTTC; cdr3_aa: CASSLSGNSYEQYF
d_call: -; v_call: TRBV11-2; j_call: TRBJ1-6; clone_size: -; cdr3_nt: TGTGCCAGCAGCTTAGATGGGAGTTCACCCCTCCACTTT; cdr3_aa: CASSLDGSSPLHF
d_call: TRBD1; v_call: TRBV4-1; j_call: TRBJ2-1; clone_size: -; cdr3_nt: TGCGCCAGCAGCCAAGGACAGGGGGTTTACAATGAGCAGTCCTTC; cdr3_aa: CASSQGQGVYNEQSF
d_call: TRBD2; v_call: TRBV7-9; j_call: TRBJ2-3; clone_size: many; cdr3_nt: TGTGCCAGCAGATACCCCGTCGGGCGGCGGGGGGGTGATACGCAGTATTTT; cdr3_aa: CASRYPVGRRGGDTQYF
d_call: TRBD1; v_call: TRBV6-5; j_call: TRBJ2-7; clone_size: many; cdr3_nt: TGTGCCAGCAGACAAGGGACAGGGGTTATCTACGAGCAGTACTTC; cdr3_aa: CASRQGTGVIYEQYF
d_call: TRBD1; v_call: TRBV11-2; j_call: TRBJ1-4; clone_size: few; cdr3_nt: TGTGCCAGCAGCTTATTTGGGACAGATAGAAATGAAAAACTGTTTTTT; cdr3_aa: CASSLFGTDRNEKLFF
d_call: -; v_call: TRBV7-3; j_call: TRBJ2-3; clone_size: few; cdr3_nt: TGTGCCAGCAGCCCCGGTATAACCCCAGCAGATACGCAGTATTTT; cdr3_aa: CASSPGITPADTQYF
d_call: -; v_call: TRBV6-5; j_call: TRBJ2-7; clone_size: few; cdr3_nt: TGTGCCAGCAGCTCCCCCAACAGTTTCCCCTACGAGCAGTACTTC; cdr3_aa: CASSSPNSFPYEQYF